This T cell receptor (beta chain) was retrieved from a study of early T cells in non-severe SARS-CoV-2 infection. Whole-study context: Sequencing input comprised bulk RNA from unsorted whole blood; chain pairing was not available.

CDR1 MNHEY and CDR2 SMNVEV come from the germline V gene (reference sequence). V was pared by 0 bases and J by 9 bases, with 11 bases between. The CDR3 has 14 residues. Researchers attached unique molecular identifiers to individual cDNA molecules. Using its own MiXCR run on the 5' RACE reads, TCRdb lists one record per CDR3 protein. The sample consists of about 80,000 distinct CDR3 sequences, about 5% of them appearing once. This clonotype was seen at least ten times. This sequence was found in an adult who was a healthcare worker with PCR-confirmed SARS-CoV-2 infection or an uninfected control (not recorded which). The specimen comprised whole blood, sampled at baseline. The chain recombines TRBV27 with TRBJ2-2; D gene unclear. Written as DNA, the CDR3 is TGTGCCAGCAGTTTATCCCCCAAGTATCGGGAGCTGTTTTTT. It yields the protein CASSLSPKYRELFF.